A selection of T cell receptor beta chains follows, all from one sample in a study of T cell clones after liver transplantation. Produced via immunoSEQ multiplex PCR; TCRdb's table is partial and in-frame only. Of about 70,000 clones listed, roughly 80% are singletons. The sequencing used CD4+ T cells from blood, collected 12 months after liver transplant. These receptors were taken from a human patient who received a liver transplant. Some T cells may be the graft donor's. CDR3s include the opening cysteine and the closing phenylalanine or tryptophan. D genes are given only for firm matches. Clone size appears in some rows only: once, few, many, or a class for an expanded clone.

11 | TRBJ2-7 | - | TRBV5-1 | - | CASSYMYEQYF | TGCGCCAGCAGCTACATGTACGAGCAGTACTTC
14 | TRBJ1-2 | - | TRBV18 | - | CASSHGQKGYGYTF | TGTGCCAGCTCACATGGACAGAAAGGCTATGGCTACACCTTC
14 | TRBJ2-7 | TRBD1 | TRBV5-1 | - | CASSLRDSTYEQYF | TGCGCCAGCAGCCTCCGGGACAGCACCTACGAGCAGTACTTC
15 | TRBJ2-1 | - | TRBV5-4 | - | CASSWRGPAMAEQFF | TGTGCCAGCAGCTGGAGGGGACCAGCCATGGCTGAGCAGTTCTTC
13 | TRBJ2-3 | - | TRBV7-2 | - | CASSTGPTDTQYF | TGTGCCAGCAGCACCGGACCCACAGATACGCAGTATTTT
18 | TRBJ2-4 | - | TRBV18 | - | CASSPFVVGPQAKNIQYF | TGTGCCAGCTCACCCTTTGTGGTGGGGCCGCAAGCCAAAAACATTCAGTACTTC
15 | TRBJ2-1 | - | TRBV4-3 | - | CASSQELRDYNEQFF | TGCGCCAGCAGCCAAGAGCTACGAGACTACAATGAGCAGTTCTTC
15 | TRBJ2-7 | TRBD2 | TRBV6-6 | few | CASSYTPGGPYEQYF | TGTGCCAGCAGTTACACTCCGGGAGGGCCCTACGAGCAGTACTTC
18 | TRBJ1-3 | TRBD1 | TRBV28 | - | CASSNHKGQGRSGNTIYF | TGTGCCAGCAGTAACCATAAGGGACAGGGAAGGTCTGGAAACACCATATATTTT
14 | TRBJ1-4 | - | TRBV10-3 | - | CAISEWQGGEKLFF | TGTGCCATCAGTGAGTGGCAGGGAGGTGAAAAACTGTTTTTT
15 | TRBJ1-2 | TRBD1 | TRBV29-1 | - | CSVIPDRGPGDGYTF | TGCAGCGTCATCCCCGACAGGGGGCCGGGAGACGGCTACACCTTC